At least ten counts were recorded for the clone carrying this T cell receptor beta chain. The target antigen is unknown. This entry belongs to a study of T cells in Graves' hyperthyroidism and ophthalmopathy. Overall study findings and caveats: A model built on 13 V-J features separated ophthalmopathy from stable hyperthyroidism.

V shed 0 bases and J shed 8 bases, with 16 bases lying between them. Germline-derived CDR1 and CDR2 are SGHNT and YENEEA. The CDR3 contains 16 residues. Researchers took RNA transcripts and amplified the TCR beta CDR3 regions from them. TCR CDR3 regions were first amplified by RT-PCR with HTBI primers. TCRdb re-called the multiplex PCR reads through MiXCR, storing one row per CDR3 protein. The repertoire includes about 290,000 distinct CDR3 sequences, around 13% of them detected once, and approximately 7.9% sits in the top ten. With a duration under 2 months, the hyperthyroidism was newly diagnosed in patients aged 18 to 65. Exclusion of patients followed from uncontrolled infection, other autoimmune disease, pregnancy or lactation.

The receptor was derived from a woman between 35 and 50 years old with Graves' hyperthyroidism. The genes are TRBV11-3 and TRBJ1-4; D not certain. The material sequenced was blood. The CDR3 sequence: CASSLDLDGGSEKLFF. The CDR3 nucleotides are TGTGCCAGCAGCTTAGATTTAGACGGAGGGTCAGAAAAACTGTTTTTT.